The next 22 T cell receptor beta chains were all read from a single sample in a study of cytomegalovirus exposure and HLA in healthy donors. The table came from immunoSEQ multiplex PCR; TCRdb's copy has only in-frame clones and leaves some out. The sample has 95,000 to 150,000 clones, more than 70% seen once. The sequenced material came from PBMCs. All receptors derive from a woman in her twenties or thirties in good health and CMV-seronegative.

The CDR3 here is CASGQWASSYEQYF. The CDR3 DNA is TGTGCCAGCGGCCAGTGGGCGAGCTCCTACGAGCAGTACTTC. This rearrangement joins TRBV5-6 to TRBJ2-7, with D unclear. The ends were cut back, 7 bases at V and 0 bases at J, with 14 bases in the middle. Germline V gene lookup returns CDR1 SGHDT and CDR2 YYEEEE. The CDR3 length is 14 residues. The entire variable domain, with the rest obtained from reference TRBV5-6 and TRBJ2-7, is as follows: DAGVTQSPTHLIKTRGQQVTLRCSPKSGHDTVSWYQQALGQGPQFIFQYYEEEERQRGNFPDRFSGHQFPNYSSELNVNALLLGDSALYLCASGQWASSYEQYFGPGTRLTVT.

The V and J genes are TRBV5-4 and TRBJ2-1, with 9 bases aligning to TRBD2. V was clipped by 3 bases and J by 2 bases; unmatched bases: 12. Germline V gives CDR1 SGHNT, CDR2 YYREEE (reference sequence). The CDR3 contains 18 residues. This CDR3 is CASSSGGLATAAYNEQFF. Here the CDR3 DNA reads TGTGCCAGCAGCTCGGGAGGACTAGCGACGGCGGCCTACAATGAGCAGTTCTTC.

This rearrangement joins TRBV18 to TRBJ1-1; maybe TRBD1 (6 bases). From germline, CDR1 is KGHSH and CDR2 LQKENI. The V gene lost 5 bases and the J gene lost 1 base, with 8 bases spanning the gap. The CDR3 loop spans 13 amino acids. Here the CDR3 DNA reads TGTGCCAGCTCAACGACAGGGAACACTGAAGCTTTCTTT. Translation gives CASSTTGNTEAFF.

This clone has only one observation. The chain uses TRBV6-5 and TRBJ2-1, with D hard to call. Germline assignment: CDR1 MNHEY and CDR2 SVGAGI. This CDR3 is 15 amino acids long. The V gene lost 2 bases and the J gene lost 2 bases, with 10 bases spanning the gap. As DNA, the CDR3 is TGTGCCAGCAGTTACCAGGCTACCACCTACAATGAGCAGTTCTTC. Translation: CASSYQATTYNEQFF.

V and J are TRBV2 and TRBJ1-2, with 7 bases identical to TRBD1. V gave up 11 bases and J gave up 4 bases; unmatched junction bases: 7. Germline V lookup: CDR1 SNHLY, CDR2 FYNNEI. The CDR3 spans 12 residues. The CDR3 spells CAEDRVLYGYTF. The DNA of the CDR3 is TGTGCCGAAGACAGGGTCCTCTATGGCTACACCTTC.

The V and J genes are TRBV6-1 and TRBJ1-1; possibly TRBD1 for D (5 bases). V was trimmed by 11 bases and J by 4 bases, leaving 17 bases between them. Germline CDR1 and CDR2: MNHNS and SASEGT. The CDR3 is 13 amino acids. DNA of the CDR3: TGTGCCCCAAAGGGGACTCTGGTCACTGAAGCTTTCTTT. It specifies CAPKGTLVTEAFF.

The rearrangement uses TRBV5-1 and TRBJ1-1; 8 bases agree with TRBD1. The J segment lost 11 bases and the V segment lost 0 bases, leaving 9 bases of the junction unmatched. Looked up from germline, CDR1 is SGHRS and CDR2 is YFSETQ. This CDR3 region has 14 residues. The DNA of the CDR3 is TGCGCCAGCAGCTTGGGACAGGGGTTTTTTGACGCTTTCTTT. This encodes CASSLGQGFFDAFF.

The chain combines TRBV7-9 with TRBJ2-7, with D tentatively TRBD2 (5 bases). The CDR3 runs to 14 residues. Germline loops: CDR1 SEHNR, CDR2 FQNEAQ (reference sequence). Trimming left V 5 bases short and J 6 bases short, with 17 bases between. CDR3 region: CASSLDFGRGEQYF. CDR3 DNA: TGTGCCAGCAGCCTGGACTTCGGCAGAGGCGAGCAGTACTTC.

Written as DNA, the CDR3 is TGTGCCAGCAGCCGCCAGGACAGGGAAGGCTACACCTTC. Encoded protein: CASSRQDREGYTF. The rearrangement joins TRBV27 to TRBJ1-2; 8 bases map to TRBD1. In germline, CDR1 is MNHEY, CDR2 SMNVEV (reference sequence). V trimming: 6 bases; J trimming: 8 bases; junction bases outside the gene matches: 8. The CDR3 length is 13 residues.

This clone appeared a few times. The V gene is TRBV2, the J gene TRBJ2-5; 11 bases align to TRBD2. The J segment lost 2 bases and the V segment lost 6 bases, leaving 5 bases of the junction unmatched. The germline CDR1 and CDR2 sequences are SNHLY and FYNNEI. This CDR3 has 15 residues. Here the CDR3 reads CASRPGLADQETQYF. CDR3 DNA: TGTGCCAGCAGACCGGGACTAGCGGATCAAGAGACCCAGTACTTC.

In DNA, the CDR3 is TGTGCCAGCAGCGACCGGGACTCTCCGAATCAGCCCCAGCATTTT. Protein product: CASSDRDSPNQPQHF. The chain carries TRBV7-8 and TRBJ1-5; D perhaps matches TRBD1 (5 bases). Germline assignment: CDR1 SGHVS and CDR2 FQNEAQ. V lost 5 bases to trimming and J lost 4 bases, with 15 bases between them. The CDR3 sequence is 15 residues long.

The chain combines TRBV7-8 with TRBJ2-5, with TRBD2 matching 13 bases. The ends lost 1 base at V and 1 base at J; junction bases unmatched: 6. Germline V gene lookup returns CDR1 SGHVS and CDR2 FQNEAQ. This CDR3 region has 18 residues. The CDR3 loop is CASSLGGLAGWAQETQYF. CDR3 in DNA: TGTGCCAGCAGCTTAGGGGGACTAGCGGGGTGGGCCCAAGAGACCCAGTACTTC.

The chain joins TRBV7-2 to TRBJ1-5; 8 bases line up with TRBD1. Germline CDR1 reads SGHTA; CDR2 reads FQGNSA. V lost 1 base, J lost 4 bases, and 12 bases stayed unmatched. The CDR3 covers 18 residues. This chain's CDR3 is CASSLDWRDRGFNQPQHF. CDR3 DNA sequence: TGTGCCAGCAGCTTAGATTGGAGAGACAGGGGCTTTAATCAGCCCCAGCATTTT.

The V and J genes are TRBV27 and TRBJ2-7; 7 positions agree with TRBD2. Germline CDR1 reads MNHEY; CDR2 reads SMNVEV (reference sequence). This CDR3 spans 16 amino acids. The J segment lost 2 bases and the V segment lost 6 bases, leaving 13 bases of the junction unmatched. CDR3 region: CASSPYGGGTPYEQYF. The CDR3 nucleotides are TGTGCCAGCAGCCCATATGGGGGGGGGACCCCCTACGAGCAGTACTTC.

The rearrangement uses TRBV14 and TRBJ2-1, with 10 bases lining up with TRBD2. J lost 15 bases, V lost 4 bases, and 12 bases had no gene match. The length of the CDR3 is 14 residues. The germline V gene encodes CDR1 SGHDN and CDR2 FVKESK. The CDR3 protein is CASSRGSGGLDPFF. The CDR3 nucleotides read TGTGCCAGCAGCCGAGGTAGCGGGGGGCTCGACCCGTTCTTC. The whole variable domain, filled in from reference TRBV14 and TRBJ2-1, reads EAGVTQFPSHSVIEKGQTVTLRCDPISGHDNLYWYRRVMGKEIKFLLHFVKESKQDESGMPNNRFLAERTGGTYSTLKVQPAELEDSGVYFCASSRGSGGLDPFFGPGTRLTVL.

The DNA of the CDR3 is TGTGCCAGCAAGCCTTCGGGACTAGCGGGGGGGCCTGTCAGCACAGATACGCAGTATTTT. Protein sequence: CASKPSGLAGGPVSTDTQYF. V usage is TRBV5-4 and J usage is TRBJ2-3, with 16 bases matching TRBD2. V shed 6 bases and J 0 bases; nucleotides not matched to a gene: 13. The CDR3 runs 20 residues. Germline V gene data show CDR1 as SGHNT and CDR2 as YYREEE (reference sequence).

The chain recombines TRBV5-1 with TRBJ2-5; possibly TRBD2 for D (5 bases). The V end lost 2 bases, the J end lost 0 bases, and 5 bases lay between the germline ends. CDR1 and CDR2 from the germline V gene are SGHRS and YFSETQ. This CDR3 comprises 13 residues. The CDR3: CASSFGDQETQYF. The CDR3 nucleotides read TGCGCCAGCAGCTTCGGGGACCAAGAGACCCAGTACTTC.

The sample holds one count of this clone. The chain uses TRBV7-8 and TRBJ1-3; a weak D match, TRBD1 (5 bases). The CDR3 is 14 residues long. Trimming removed 5 bases from V and 4 bases from J, with 12 bases in between. Germline-derived CDR1 and CDR2 are SGHVS and FQNEAQ. The CDR3 DNA sequence: TGTGCCAGCAGCGAGACAGTTGGAGGAAACACCATATATTTT. Protein sequence: CASSETVGGNTIYF.

This clone has only one observation. The chain links TRBV30 to TRBJ2-1, with 10 nucleotides matching TRBD2. The CDR3 covers 17 residues. CDR1 is GTSNPN and CDR2 is SVGIG in the germline V gene (reference sequence). V lost 0 bases and J lost 2; bases outside the gene matches: 7. The CDR3 is CAWSVAGGHWTYNEQFF. CDR3 nucleotides: TGTGCCTGGAGTGTAGCGGGGGGGCATTGGACCTACAATGAGCAGTTCTTC.

This sequence joins TRBV4-3 and TRBJ2-3, with a tentative D call TRBD2 (5 bases). The CDR3 covers 15 residues. Looked up from germline, CDR1 is LGHNA and CDR2 is YSLEER. The ends were cut back, 4 bases at V and 5 bases at J, with 16 bases in the middle. The CDR3 protein is CASSRIHAGVDTQYF. CDR3 in DNA: TGCGCCAGCAGCCGGATACACGCGGGCGTAGATACGCAGTATTTT.

The CDR3 reads CASSEDRGPSGYTF. The CDR3 nucleotides are TGTGCCAGCAGTGAGGACAGGGGACCCTCTGGCTACACCTTC. The chain has TRBV2 and TRBJ1-2; TRBD1 matches at 9 bases. Per the germline V gene, CDR1 is SNHLY and CDR2 is FYNNEI. The CDR3 covers 14 residues. The J segment lost 7 bases and the V segment lost 3 bases, leaving 6 bases of the junction unmatched.

On this clone: Compared with germline, one end of the junction differs, possibly owing to a read error. The chain carries TRBV7-2 and TRBJ2-1; TRBD2 matches 12 bases. The CDR3 totals 15 residues. Germline-derived CDR1 and CDR2 are SGHTA and FQGNSA. The CDR3 DNA is TGTGCCAGCAGCCTAGCGGGGGGGGCCTACAATGAGCAGTTCTTC. The encoded protein is CASSLAGGAYNEQFF.